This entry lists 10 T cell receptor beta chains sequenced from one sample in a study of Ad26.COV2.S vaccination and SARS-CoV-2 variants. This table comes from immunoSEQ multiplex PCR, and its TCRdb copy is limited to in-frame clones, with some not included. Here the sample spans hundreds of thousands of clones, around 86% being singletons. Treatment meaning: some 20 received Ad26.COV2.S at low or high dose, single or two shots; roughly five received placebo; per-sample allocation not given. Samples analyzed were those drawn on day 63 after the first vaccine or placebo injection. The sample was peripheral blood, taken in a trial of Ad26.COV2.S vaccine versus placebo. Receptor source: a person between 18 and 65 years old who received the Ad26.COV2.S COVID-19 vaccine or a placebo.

The CDR3 region is CASRNWDRGGTEAFF. In DNA, the CDR3 is TGTGCCAGCAGGAACTGGGACAGGGGAGGCACTGAAGCTTTCTTT. This sequence joins TRBV7-9 and TRBJ1-1; TRBD1 agrees at 10 bases. Germline-derived CDR1 and CDR2 are SEHNR and FQNEAQ (reference sequence). CDR3 length: 15 residues. Trimming cost V 6 bases and J 4 bases; bases outside gene matches: 8.

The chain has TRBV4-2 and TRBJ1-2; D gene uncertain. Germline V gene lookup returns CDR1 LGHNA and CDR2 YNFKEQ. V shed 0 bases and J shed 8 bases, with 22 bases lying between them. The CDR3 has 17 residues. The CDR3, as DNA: TGTGCCAGCAGCCAAGAATGGAAAGGGTCCAACGTAGGGGGCTACACCTTC. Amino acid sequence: CASSQEWKGSNVGGYTF.

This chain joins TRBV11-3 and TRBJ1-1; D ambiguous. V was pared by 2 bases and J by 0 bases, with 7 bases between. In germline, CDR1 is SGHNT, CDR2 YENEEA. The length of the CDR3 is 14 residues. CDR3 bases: TGTGCCAGCAGCTTATCTACTATGAACACTGAAGCTTTCTTT. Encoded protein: CASSLSTMNTEAFF.

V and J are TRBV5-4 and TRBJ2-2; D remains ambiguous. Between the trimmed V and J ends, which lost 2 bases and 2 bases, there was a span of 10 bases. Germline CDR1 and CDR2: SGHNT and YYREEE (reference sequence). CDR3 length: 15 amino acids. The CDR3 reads CASSFFGRNTGELFF. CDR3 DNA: TGTGCCAGCAGCTTTTTCGGTAGAAACACCGGGGAGCTGTTTTTT.

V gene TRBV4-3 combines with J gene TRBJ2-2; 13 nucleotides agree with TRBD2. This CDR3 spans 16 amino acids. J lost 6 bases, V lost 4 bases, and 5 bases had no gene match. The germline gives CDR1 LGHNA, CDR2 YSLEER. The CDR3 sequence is CASSRGTSGVSGELFF. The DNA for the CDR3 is TGCGCCAGCAGCCGGGGGACTAGCGGGGTCTCCGGGGAGCTGTTTTTT.

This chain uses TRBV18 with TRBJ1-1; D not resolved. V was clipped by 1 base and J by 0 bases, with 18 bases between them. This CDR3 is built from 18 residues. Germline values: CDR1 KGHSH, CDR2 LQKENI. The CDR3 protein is CASSPRPSNTNLNTEAFF. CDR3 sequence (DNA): TGTGCCAGCTCACCACGCCCTTCCAACACGAACCTGAACACTGAAGCTTTCTTT.

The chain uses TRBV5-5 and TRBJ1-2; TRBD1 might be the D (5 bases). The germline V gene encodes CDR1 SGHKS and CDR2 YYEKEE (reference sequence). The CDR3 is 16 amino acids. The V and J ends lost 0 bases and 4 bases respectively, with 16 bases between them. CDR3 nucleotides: TGTGCCAGCAGCTTGGTGCCAGGGCAAGGTCGCTATGGCTACACCTTC. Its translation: CASSLVPGQGRYGYTF.

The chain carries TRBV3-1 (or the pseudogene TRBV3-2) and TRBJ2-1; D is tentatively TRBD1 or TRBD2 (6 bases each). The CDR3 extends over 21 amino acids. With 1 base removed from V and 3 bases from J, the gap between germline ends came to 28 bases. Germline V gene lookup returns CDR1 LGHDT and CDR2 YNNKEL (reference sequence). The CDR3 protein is CASSQGIIGDLTQGYYNEQFF. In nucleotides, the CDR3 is TGTGCCAGCAGCCAAGGCATCATAGGGGACTTAACTCAGGGGTACTACAATGAGCAGTTCTTC.

CDR3 bases: TGTGCCAGCAGCTTTCAAGGGTCTTTCGGAGCAGGGGGAAACACTGAAGCTTTCTTT. Translated, it gives CASSFQGSFGAGGNTEAFF. The gene calls are TRBV13 and TRBJ1-1; 7 bases are a match to TRBD1. In germline, CDR1 is PRHDT, CDR2 FYEKMQ (reference sequence). The CDR3 spans 19 residues. The V and J ends lost 3 bases and 2 bases, in that order; junction bases with no gene match: 18.

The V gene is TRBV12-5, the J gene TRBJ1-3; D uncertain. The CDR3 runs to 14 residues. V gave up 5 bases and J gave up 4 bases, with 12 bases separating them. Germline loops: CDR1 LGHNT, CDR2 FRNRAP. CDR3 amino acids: CASGPPPEGNTIYF. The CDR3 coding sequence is TGTGCTAGTGGTCCCCCCCCGGAGGGAAACACCATATATTTT.